This is a list of T cell receptor beta chains from one sample in a study of blood T cell repertoires in COVID-19. Produced via immunoSEQ multiplex PCR; TCRdb's table is partial and in-frame only. This table holds hundreds of thousands of clones, around 80% found once. Sequencing was carried out using peripheral blood. The receptors were gathered from a woman in her thirties or forties with active or convalescent COVID-19. The CDR3 runs from the conserved cysteine through the conserved F or W. A D gene is named only where the DNA matches it firmly. Size tells how often a clone was seen (once, few, many) or the class of an expanded clone, and some rows leave it out.

j_gene | v_gene | abundance | d_gene | len | CDR3aa | CDR3nt
TRBJ2-1 | TRBV21-1 | . | . | 19 | CASIPRRRLAGATYNEQFF | TGTGCCAGCATCCCTAGGAGGAGACTAGCGGGGGCTACCTACAATGAGCAGTTCTTC
TRBJ1-2 | TRBV25-1 | few | . | 13 | CASSLRGSGGYTF | TGTGCCAGCAGTTTGCGGGGGTCAGGTGGCTACACCTTC
TRBJ1-6 | TRBV5-1 | once | TRBD1 | 14 | CASSPRQGDSPLHF | TGCGCCAGCAGCCCCAGACAGGGGGATTCACCCCTCCACTTT
TRBJ1-3 | TRBV6-1 | medium-sized | TRBD1 | 15 | CASREGTASGNTIYF | TGTGCCAGCAGAGAAGGGACAGCATCTGGAAACACCATATATTTT
TRBJ2-6 | TRBV9 | . | . | 16 | CASSTGTDSRANVLTF | TGTGCCAGCAGCACCGGGACGGACAGTAGAGCCAACGTCCTGACTTTC
TRBJ2-1 | TRBV12-5 | . | TRBD2 | 17 | CASGLVTSGGAYNEQFF | TGTGCTAGTGGTTTGGTAACTAGCGGGGGGGCCTACAATGAGCAGTTCTTC
TRBJ1-1 | TRBV5-5 | . | . | 13 | CASSWGLSTEAFF | TGTGCCAGCAGCTGGGGACTTTCCACTGAAGCTTTCTTT
TRBJ2-7 | TRBV7-2 | . | . | 15 | CASSLEGQGGYEQYF | TGTGCCAGCAGCTTAGAAGGGCAGGGGGGCTACGAGCAGTACTTC
TRBJ2-3 | TRBV11-2 | . | . | 18 | CASSLGHGMGVDPDTQYF | TGTGCCAGCAGCTTAGGCCACGGGATGGGAGTCGACCCAGATACGCAGTATTTT
TRBJ1-5 | TRBV10-3 | . | . | 16 | CAISESGGQGNQPQHF | TGTGCCATCAGTGAGTCGGGGGGGCAAGGCAATCAGCCCCAGCATTTT
TRBJ2-3 | TRBV19 | . | TRBD2 | 15 | CASSTSGGSTDTQYF | TGTGCCAGTAGTACTAGCGGGGGAAGCACAGATACGCAGTATTTT
TRBJ2-7 | TRBV3-1/TRBV3-2 | . | . | 13 | CASSAGTSGEQYF | TGTGCCAGCAGCGCCGGGACTTCGGGCGAGCAGTACTTC
TRBJ1-6 | TRBV9 | . | . | 16 | CASSVGPDSDNSPLHF | TGTGCCAGCAGCGTAGGTCCGGACAGCGATAATTCACCCCTCCACTTT
TRBJ1-1 | TRBV9 | once | . | 17 | CASSPSGTPGMNTEAFF | TGTGCCAGCAGCCCGTCCGGGACACCTGGCATGAACACTGAAGCTTTCTTT
TRBJ1-1 | TRBV7-3 | . | . | 15 | CASSLGARGNTEAFF | TGTGCCAGCAGCTTAGGAGCTAGGGGGAACACTGAAGCTTTCTTT
TRBJ1-3 | TRBV21-1 | . | . | 19 | CASSKAKGKRPSGGNTIYF | TGTGCCAGCAGCAAAGCCAAAGGAAAGAGACCCTCGGGGGGAAACACCATATATTTT
TRBJ1-2 | TRBV5-4 | . | TRBD1 | 15 | CASSLQGGANYGYTF | TGTGCCAGCAGCCTACAGGGGGGAGCTAACTATGGCTACACCTTC
TRBJ2-2 | TRBV4-2 | few | TRBD1 | 17 | CASSQAGGTGNTGELFF | TGTGCCAGCAGCCAAGCAGGCGGGACAGGCAACACCGGGGAGCTGTTTTTT
TRBJ2-3 | TRBV19 | . | . | 18 | CASSIGTSAGPNTDTQYF | TGTGCCAGTAGTATAGGAACCTCCGCGGGCCCAAACACAGATACGCAGTATTTT
TRBJ1-4 | TRBV28 | . | . | 12 | CASSLYGGTLFF | TGTGCCAGCAGTTTATACGGGGGAACACTGTTTTTT
TRBJ1-6 | TRBV3-1/TRBV3-2 | few | . | 15 | CASSPRTFNNSPLHF | TGTGCCAGCAGCCCCAGGACATTTAATAATTCACCCCTCCACTTT
TRBJ1-4 | TRBV5-1 | . | . | 16 | CASSLLGAGRGEKLFF | TGCGCCAGCAGCTTGTTGGGGGCAGGGAGGGGTGAAAAACTGTTTTTT
TRBJ1-1 | TRBV3-1/TRBV3-2 | . | . | 16 | CASSQETGQRNTEAFF | TGTGCCAGCAGCCAAGAAACTGGGCAGAGGAACACTGAAGCTTTCTTT
TRBJ2-3 | TRBV19 | . | TRBD1 | 15 | CASTESGQGLSTQYF | TGTGCCAGTACGGAATCGGGACAGGGGCTTTCTACGCAGTATTTT
TRBJ1-4 | TRBV28 | few | . | 15 | CASSQQGETNEKLFF | TGTGCCAGCAGTCAACAGGGCGAAACTAATGAAAAACTGTTTTTT
TRBJ2-3 | TRBV3-1/TRBV3-2 | once | . | 14 | CASSLGLRTDTQYF | TGTGCCAGCTCGCTAGGTCTGCGCACAGATACGCAGTATTTT
TRBJ1-6 | TRBV2 | . | . | 16 | CASSEAVGQGYSPLHF | TGTGCCAGCAGTGAAGCCGTTGGGCAGGGGTATTCACCCCTCCACTTT
TRBJ1-6 | TRBV6-5 | . | . | 16 | CASSYSAPGPNSPLHF | TGTGCCAGCAGTTACTCGGCGCCTGGGCCCAATTCACCCCTCCACTTT
TRBJ1-6 | TRBV6-5 | . | TRBD1 | 14 | CASSSDRGLSPLHF | TGTGCCAGCAGTTCGGACAGGGGACTTTCACCCCTCCACTTT
TRBJ1-6 | TRBV27 | . | . | 13 | CASRRGNNSPLHF | TGTGCCAGCCGTCGGGGAAATAATTCACCCCTCCACTTT
TRBJ2-1 | TRBV5-5 | . | . | 15 | CASSFDSYYYNEQFF | TGTGCCAGCAGCTTCGACAGCTACTACTACAATGAGCAGTTCTTC
TRBJ1-2 | TRBV9 | . | . | 17 | CASSVAPIAGKRSGYTF | TGTGCCAGCAGCGTAGCCCCCATAGCAGGGAAGAGGTCTGGCTACACCTTC
TRBJ1-3 | TRBV6-5 | . | TRBD1 | 13 | CARPTGSGNTIYF | TGTGCCAGGCCGACAGGGTCTGGAAACACCATATATTTT
TRBJ1-1 | TRBV2 | . | TRBD1 | 15 | CASSERDRLNTEAFF | TGTGCCAGCAGTGAGAGGGACAGACTGAACACTGAAGCTTTCTTT
TRBJ1-3 | TRBV9 | . | TRBD1 | 13 | CASGTGAGNTIYF | TGTGCCTCCGGGACAGGGGCTGGAAACACCATATATTTT
TRBJ2-7 | TRBV30 | once | . | 12 | CAWSSDRREQYF | TGTGCCTGGAGTTCAGACAGAAGGGAGCAGTACTTC
TRBJ1-1 | TRBV6-4 | . | TRBD1 | 13 | CASSRTGNTEAFF | TGTGCCAGCAGTAGGACAGGCAACACTGAAGCTTTCTTT
TRBJ1-6 | TRBV9 | . | . | 14 | CASSVRGTGSPLHF | TGTGCCAGCAGCGTTAGGGGGACCGGTTCACCCCTCCACTTT
TRBJ1-1 | TRBV13 | . | TRBD1 | 13 | CASSGTGFTEAFF | TGTGCCAGCAGCGGGACAGGGTTCACTGAAGCTTTCTTT
TRBJ1-2 | TRBV28 | . | TRBD1 | 18 | CASSLLRSGTGTSKGYTF | TGTGCCAGCAGTTTACTACGGTCGGGGACAGGCACGTCAAAGGGCTACACCTTC
TRBJ2-2 | TRBV19 | . | TRBD1 | 15 | CASNRDRGLSGELFF | TGTGCCAGTAACCGGGACAGGGGGCTCTCCGGGGAGCTGTTTTTT
TRBJ1-5 | TRBV5-5 | few | . | 16 | CASSLGLSAGEQPQHF | TGTGCCAGCAGCTTGGGATTATCGGCAGGGGAACAGCCCCAGCATTTT
TRBJ2-7 | TRBV2 | . | . | 15 | CASSEALPGGYEQYF | TGTGCCAGCAGTGAAGCCCTCCCGGGTGGCTACGAGCAGTACTTC
TRBJ1-1 | TRBV27 | . | TRBD1 | 15 | CASSLSTGMNTEAFF | TGTGCCAGCAGTTTATCGACAGGGATGAACACTGAAGCTTTCTTT
TRBJ1-1 | TRBV27 | . | . | 13 | CASSLSRFTEAFF | TGTGCCAGCAGTTTAAGCAGGTTCACTGAAGCTTTCTTT
TRBJ1-1 | TRBV6-5 | . | TRBD1 | 12 | CASSQGVTEAFF | TGTGCCAGTTCACAGGGGGTCACTGAAGCTTTCTTT
TRBJ2-2 | TRBV9 | . | . | 15 | CASSVASVPTGELFF | TGTGCCAGCAGCGTAGCGAGCGTCCCCACCGGGGAGCTGTTTTTT
TRBJ1-1 | TRBV27 | . | TRBD1 | 14 | CASSVQGANTEAFF | TGTGCCAGCAGTGTACAGGGGGCCAACACTGAAGCTTTCTTT
TRBJ2-1 | TRBV2 | . | . | 10 | CASIRNEQFF | TGTGCCAGCATACGGAATGAGCAGTTCTTC
TRBJ2-5 | TRBV7-2 | . | . | 13 | CASSLPVATTQYF | TGTGCCAGCAGCTTACCGGTCGCTACGACCCAGTACTTC
TRBJ2-5 | TRBV19 | . | . | 15 | CASQSLGGAQETQYF | TGTGCCAGTCAGTCCCTCGGGGGAGCCCAAGAGACCCAGTACTTC
TRBJ1-5 | TRBV15 | . | . | 17 | CATSVEEAGNSNQPQHF | TGTGCCACCAGCGTAGAGGAAGCAGGGAACAGCAATCAGCCCCAGCATTTT